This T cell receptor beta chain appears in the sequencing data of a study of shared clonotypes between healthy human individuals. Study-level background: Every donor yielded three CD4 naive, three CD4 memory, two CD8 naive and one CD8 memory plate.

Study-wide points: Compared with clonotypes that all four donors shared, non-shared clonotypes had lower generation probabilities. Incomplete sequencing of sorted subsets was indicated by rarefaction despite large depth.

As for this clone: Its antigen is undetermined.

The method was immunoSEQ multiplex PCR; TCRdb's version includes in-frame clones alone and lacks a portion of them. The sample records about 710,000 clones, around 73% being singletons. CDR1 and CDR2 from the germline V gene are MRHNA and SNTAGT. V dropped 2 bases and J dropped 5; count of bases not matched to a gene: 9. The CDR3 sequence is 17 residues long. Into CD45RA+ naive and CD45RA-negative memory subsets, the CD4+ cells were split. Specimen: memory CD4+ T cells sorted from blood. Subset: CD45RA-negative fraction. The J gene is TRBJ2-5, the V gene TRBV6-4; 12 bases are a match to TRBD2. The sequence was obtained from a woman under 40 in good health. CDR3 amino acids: CASSDETSGRLGETQYF. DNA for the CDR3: TGTGCCAGCAGTGACGAGACTAGCGGGAGACTGGGGGAGACCCAGTACTTC.